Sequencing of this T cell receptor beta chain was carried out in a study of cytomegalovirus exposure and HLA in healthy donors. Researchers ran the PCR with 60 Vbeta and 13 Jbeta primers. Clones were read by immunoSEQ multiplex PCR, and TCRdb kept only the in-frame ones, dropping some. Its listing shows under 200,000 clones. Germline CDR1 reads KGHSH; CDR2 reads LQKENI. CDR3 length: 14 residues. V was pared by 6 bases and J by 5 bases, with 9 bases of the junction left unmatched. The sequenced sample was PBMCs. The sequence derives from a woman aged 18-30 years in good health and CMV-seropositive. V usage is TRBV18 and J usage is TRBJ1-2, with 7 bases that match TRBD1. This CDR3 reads CASSSDRDPYGYTF. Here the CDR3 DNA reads TGTGCCAGCTCGTCCGACAGGGACCCGTATGGCTACACCTTC.